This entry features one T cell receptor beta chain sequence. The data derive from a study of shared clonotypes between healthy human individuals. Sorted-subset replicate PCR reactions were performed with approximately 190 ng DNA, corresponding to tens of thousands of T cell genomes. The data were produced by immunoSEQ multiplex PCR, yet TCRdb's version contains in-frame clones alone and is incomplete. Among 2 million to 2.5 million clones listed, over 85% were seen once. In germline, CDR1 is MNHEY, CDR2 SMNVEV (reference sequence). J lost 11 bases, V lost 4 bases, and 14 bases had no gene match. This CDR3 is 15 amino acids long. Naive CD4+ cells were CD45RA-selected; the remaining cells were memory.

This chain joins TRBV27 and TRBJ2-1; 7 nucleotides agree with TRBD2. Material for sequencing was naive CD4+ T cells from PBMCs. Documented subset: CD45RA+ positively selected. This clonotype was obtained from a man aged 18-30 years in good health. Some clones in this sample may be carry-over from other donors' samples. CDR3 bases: TGTGCCAGCAGTTACGTTGTCGTTGGGAGGGCTCAGCAGTTCTTC. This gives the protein CASSYVVVGRAQQFF.